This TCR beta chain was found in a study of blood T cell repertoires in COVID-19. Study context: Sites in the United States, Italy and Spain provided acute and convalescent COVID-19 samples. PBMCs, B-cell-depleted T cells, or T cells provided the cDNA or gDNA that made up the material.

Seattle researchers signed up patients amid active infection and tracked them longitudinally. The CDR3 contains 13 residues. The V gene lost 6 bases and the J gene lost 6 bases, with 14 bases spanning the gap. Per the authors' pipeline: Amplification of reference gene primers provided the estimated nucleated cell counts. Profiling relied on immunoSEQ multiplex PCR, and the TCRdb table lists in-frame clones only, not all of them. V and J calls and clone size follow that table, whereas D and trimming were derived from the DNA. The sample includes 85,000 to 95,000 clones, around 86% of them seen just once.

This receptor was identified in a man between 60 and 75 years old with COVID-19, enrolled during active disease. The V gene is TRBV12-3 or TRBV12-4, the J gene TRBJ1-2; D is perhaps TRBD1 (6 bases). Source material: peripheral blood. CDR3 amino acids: CASRPTGYNGYTF. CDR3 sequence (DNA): TGTGCCAGCAGACCAACAGGGTATAATGGCTACACCTTC.